Listed below are T cell receptor beta chains from one sample, sequenced in a study of cytotoxic CD8 clonotypes in ibrutinib-treated CLL. Using immunoSEQ multiplex PCR, the repertoire was profiled, and TCRdb retains in-frame clones only, with some absent. The sample lists over 120,000 clones, roughly 83% seen once, with roughly 13% in the top ten. The sequencing used PBMCs, collected after 12 months of ibrutinib treatment. These receptors originate from a human donor with chronic lymphocytic leukemia. The CDR3 runs from the conserved cysteine through the conserved F or W. D genes are given only for firm matches. Size tells how often a clone was seen (once, few, many) or the class of an expanded clone, and some rows leave it out.

d_call	j_call	v_call	clone_size	cdr3_nt	cdr3_aa
.	TRBJ2-3	TRBV7-9	.	TGTGCCAGCAGCCCCCGGGACGGACACACAGATACGCAGTATTTT	CASSPRDGHTDTQYF
TRBD1	TRBJ1-2	TRBV27	.	TGTGCCAGCAGTTTATCAGGACAGGGCGCCTATGGCTACACCTTC	CASSLSGQGAYGYTF
.	TRBJ1-2	TRBV20-1	.	TGCAGTGCTAGAGGGCGGGAGGGCTACACCTTC	CSARGREGYTF
TRBD2	TRBJ2-3	TRBV2	.	TGTGCCAGCAGACAGACTAGCGGGAGTTTCACAGATACGCAGTATTTT	CASRQTSGSFTDTQYF
.	TRBJ1-2	TRBV5-5	few	TGTGCCAGCAGCTTGGGCCAGAACTATGGCTACACCTTC	CASSLGQNYGYTF
TRBD1	TRBJ2-3	TRBV28	.	TGTGCCAGCATGTCGGCAGGGGGCGGGGGCACAGATACGCAGTATTTT	CASMSAGGGGTDTQYF
TRBD1	TRBJ2-1	TRBV11-2	.	TGTGCCAGCAGCTACGGACAGGGGGTGAGCGATGAGCAGTTCTTC	CASSYGQGVSDEQFF
TRBD2	TRBJ2-7	TRBV5-4	.	TGTGCCAGCAGCTTTCCGGGAGGTACCATCTACGAGCAGTACTTC	CASSFPGGTIYEQYF
.	TRBJ2-5	TRBV5-1	.	TGCGCCAGCAGCTTGGATCCTAATCAGGAGACCCAGTACTTC	CASSLDPNQETQYF
.	TRBJ2-1	TRBV27	.	TGTGCCAGCAGTTCCCTCGGTGGAAGCTCCTACAATGAGCAGTTCTTC	CASSSLGGSSYNEQFF
TRBD1	TRBJ2-1	TRBV28	.	TGTGCCAGCAGTTTTGTGGGACAGAAACAGTTCTTC	CASSFVGQKQFF
TRBD2	TRBJ2-1	TRBV10-3	.	TGTGCCATCAGTCCGGGACTAGCGGGAGTTAGGGAGCAGTTCTTC	CAISPGLAGVREQFF
.	TRBJ2-1	TRBV28	.	TGTGCCAGCAGAGAGGGACTTTACAATGAGCAGTTCTTC	CASREGLYNEQFF
TRBD2	TRBJ2-7	TRBV27	.	TGTGCCAGCAGTTCCTATGGACTAGCGGGAGTTGATGAGCAGTACTTC	CASSSYGLAGVDEQYF
.	TRBJ2-3	TRBV6-6	.	TGTGCCAGCAGTTACGTAGGTGAGGATACGCAGTATTTT	CASSYVGEDTQYF
.	TRBJ1-2	TRBV29-1	.	TGCAGCGTTGAAGATCGTCTGGGGACCGGGGCCGGCGGCATCGCCAACTATGGCTACACCTTC	CSVEDRLGTGAGGIANYGYTF
.	TRBJ1-5	TRBV15	.	TGTGCCACCAGCAGAGAACAGGGCGGGCAGCCCCAGCATTTT	CATSREQGGQPQHF
.	TRBJ2-1	TRBV27	.	TGTGCCAGCAGTAAGGGGGGCGGGAAGGCATTCACGAGTGAGCAGTTCTTC	CASSKGGGKAFTSEQFF
.	TRBJ2-3	TRBV19	.	TGTGCCAGTAGTATCCCGAGGGTTAGCACAGATACGCAGTATTTT	CASSIPRVSTDTQYF
.	TRBJ2-1	TRBV11-2	.	TGTGCCAGCAGCGTAACGGGCGATGAGCAGTTCTTC	CASSVTGDEQFF
.	TRBJ2-5	TRBV25-1	.	TGTGCCAGCAGTCTCTCATATCCTCCTTACCAAGAGACCCAGTACTTC	CASSLSYPPYQETQYF
TRBD1	TRBJ1-1	TRBV27	few	TGTGCCAGCAGTACCCCCCTCGCCAGGGGGCATCGGAGCACTGAAGCTTTCTTT	CASSTPLARGHRSTEAFF
.	TRBJ1-1	TRBV2	once	TGTGCCAGCAGTGCCGAGGGTGGCACTGAAGCTTTCTTT	CASSAEGGTEAFF
TRBD2	TRBJ2-1	TRBV28	.	TGTGCCAGCAGTTATGCGGGAGGGAGGTTTGAGCAGTTCTTC	CASSYAGGRFEQFF
.	TRBJ2-1	TRBV6-6	.	TGTGCCAGCAGGTTAAGCGATGAGCAGTTCTTC	CASRLSDEQFF
TRBD1	TRBJ2-5	TRBV28	.	TGTGCCAGCAGTTTTAACGGACAGGGTCAAGAGACCCAGTACTTC	CASSFNGQGQETQYF
TRBD1	TRBJ2-7	TRBV19	.	TGTGCCAGTAGTAGGGACAGGGATATTTACGAGCAGTACTTC	CASSRDRDIYEQYF
.	TRBJ2-5	TRBV4-3	.	TGCGCCAGCAGCCAAGAGGTTGAGTACCAAGAGACCCAGTACTTC	CASSQEVEYQETQYF
TRBD2	TRBJ2-7	TRBV9	.	TGTGCCAGCATCCATGGACTAGCGGGAGGGATGGGCTACGAGCAGTACTTC	CASIHGLAGGMGYEQYF
.	TRBJ2-1	TRBV5-4	.	TGTGCCAGCAGCCCTGGTCTTGCTAGCTCCTACAATGAGCAGTTCTTC	CASSPGLASSYNEQFF
.	TRBJ2-1	TRBV11-1	.	TGTGCCAGCAGACTCCGACCGGACAATGAGCAGTTCTTC	CASRLRPDNEQFF
.	TRBJ2-3	TRBV5-8	.	TGTGCCAGCAGCTCCCATACTCGTTGGACAGCGAACACAGATACGCAGTATTTT	CASSSHTRWTANTDTQYF
TRBD1	TRBJ2-7	TRBV5-1	.	TGCGCCAGCAGCTTGTTAGGGACAGGGGGCACTGGGAGCTCCTACGAGCAGTACTTC	CASSLLGTGGTGSSYEQYF
.	TRBJ2-7	TRBV6-5	.	TGTGCCAGCAGTTACTTTGGGACCACCTACGAGCAGTACTTC	CASSYFGTTYEQYF
TRBD1	TRBJ2-7	TRBV12-5	.	TGTGCTAGTGTGAGGGGGACAGGGAACTACGAGCAGTACTTC	CASVRGTGNYEQYF
TRBD1	TRBJ1-2	TRBV7-3	few	TGTGCCAGCAGCGTGGACAGGGGGCACCACTATGGCTACACCTTC	CASSVDRGHHYGYTF
TRBD1	TRBJ2-3	TRBV18	few	TGTGCCAGCTCACTCCGGACAGGGGGCAGATCAGATACGCAGTATTTT	CASSLRTGGRSDTQYF
TRBD2	TRBJ2-3	TRBV9	.	TGTGCCAGCACCAATAGCGGGAGGCACACAGATACGCAGTATTTT	CASTNSGRHTDTQYF
.	TRBJ2-7	TRBV29-1	.	TGCAGCGCTGCCGGGGCCCTACCCTACGAGCAGTACTTC	CSAAGALPYEQYF
TRBD2	TRBJ2-7	TRBV4-2	.	TGTGCCAGCAGCACCCTAACCGGGACTAAGCACGAGCAGTACTTC	CASSTLTGTKHEQYF
.	TRBJ2-7	TRBV6-1	.	TGTGCCAGCATTGGACACCTCTACGAGCAGTACTTC	CASIGHLYEQYF
.	TRBJ2-6	TRBV7-2	few	TGTGCCAGCAGCCGAAGCTCTGGGGCCAACGTCCTGACTTTC	CASSRSSGANVLTF
.	TRBJ2-7	TRBV19	once	TGTGCCAGTAGCCCGAGGGGCGACCCCCCCTACGAGCAGTACTTC	CASSPRGDPPYEQYF
.	TRBJ2-7	TRBV4-3	.	TGCGCCAGCAGCCAAGTGGCTAGCTCCGAGCAGTACTTC	CASSQVASSEQYF
.	TRBJ2-5	TRBV6-5	.	TGTGCCAGCAGTTACGTTATGGGGAACCAAGAGACCCAGTACTTC	CASSYVMGNQETQYF